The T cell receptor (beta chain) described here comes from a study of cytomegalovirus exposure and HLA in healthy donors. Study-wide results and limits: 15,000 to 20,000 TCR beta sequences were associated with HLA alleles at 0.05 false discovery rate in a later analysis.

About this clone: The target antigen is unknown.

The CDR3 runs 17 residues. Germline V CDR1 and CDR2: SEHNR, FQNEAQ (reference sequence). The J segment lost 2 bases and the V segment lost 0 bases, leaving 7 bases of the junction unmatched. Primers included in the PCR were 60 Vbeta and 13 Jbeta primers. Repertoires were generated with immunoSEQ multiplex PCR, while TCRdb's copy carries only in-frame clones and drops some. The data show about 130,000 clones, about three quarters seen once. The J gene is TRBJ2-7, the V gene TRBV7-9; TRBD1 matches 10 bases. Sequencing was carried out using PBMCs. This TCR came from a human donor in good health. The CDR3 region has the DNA TGTGCCAGCAGCTTAGCAACACAGGGGACAGGGGCCTACGAGCAGTACTTC. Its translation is CASSLATQGTGAYEQYF.